The rows below give T cell receptor beta chains drawn from one sample of a study of cytomegalovirus exposure and HLA in healthy donors. Clones were sequenced by immunoSEQ multiplex PCR, and TCRdb holds only the in-frame ones, with some missing. Of approximately 180,000 clones in the sample, roughly 81% were seen once. The material sequenced was PBMCs. The receptors shown here come from a woman aged 18-35 years in good health and CMV-seropositive. Each CDR3 is given with its conserved first and last residue.

V,J,CDR3
TRBV19,TRBJ1-4,CASNTEFPGKLFF
TRBV5-1,TRBJ1-2,CASSSRGAPNYGYTF
TRBV6-1,TRBJ2-1,CASSAPGGTGEQFF
TRBV19,TRBJ2-6,CASSSPRGPTGANVLTF
TRBV27,TRBJ1-3,CASSLSGSGNTIYF
TRBV5-1,TRBJ2-7,CASSLEQGYEQYF
TRBV7-9,TRBJ2-5,CSSTNRRDSLQETQYF
TRBV7-2,TRBJ1-2,CASSTAVQGASGYTF
TRBV4-3,TRBJ1-2,CASSHLDKRTF
TRBV28,TRBJ1-5,CASRGTGEEQPQHF
TRBV18,TRBJ1-1,CASSPRVTSGTEAFF
TRBV9,TRBJ2-2,CASSVGTGNTGELFF
TRBV5-1,TRBJ1-5,CASSPGLGNQPQHF
TRBV7-9,TRBJ2-7,CASSLVGQATYEQYF
TRBV27,TRBJ2-7,CAAFGVGTYEQYF
TRBV28,TRBJ2-1,CASSFAGGVFNEQFF
TRBV6-5,TRBJ2-7,CASSYSGGGEQYF
TRBV28,TRBJ1-6,CASSLYFDRGNSPLHF
TRBV5-6,TRBJ1-1,CASSLSPQGFSTEAFF
TRBV27,TRBJ2-7,CASREENSYEQYF
TRBV6-1,TRBJ2-1,CASRIGLAEYNEQFF
TRBV30,TRBJ2-5,CAWSATSGGPGGETQYF
TRBV5-4,TRBJ1-4,CASSLLTGGSDEKLFF